Here is one T cell receptor (beta chain) with its context. This clone was picked up one time. The clone's antigen remains unknown. Per-base qualities were not stored, and no clone one base away is much larger. The immunoSEQ hsTCRB assay version 4, run in survey mode, was used to sequence TCRbeta repertoires from genomic DNA. For TCRbeta sequencing, genomic DNA was diluted to 8 to 10 ng/uL, with up to about 1 ug used per sample. On the study's bioinformatics: TCRbeta data analysis was done in ImmunoSeq Analyzer 3.0, and diversity was calculated on productive nucleotide rearrangements. Using the Immunarch R package, lower-bound TCR diversity was estimated with the improved Chao index and clonality was estimated with the Gini coefficient. Different nucleotide rearrangements encoding the same CDR3beta amino acid sequence were counted as distinct clonotypes. Differential abundance analysis found TCRbeta sequences that were significantly enriched in antigen-responding cells compared with anti-CD3/anti-CD28-activated cells. TCRs were clustered by predicted peptide-MHC specificity with GLIPH2, both within individual participants and across merged participant data sets. TCRdb took over this immuneACCESS table, retaining in-frame rearrangements with V and J assigned. Such tables are incomplete; in checked studies, under half of the missing clones stem from an unresolved V gene, and the remainder is unexplained. Clone size and V and J calls were adopted from that table, with D and trimming inferred from the DNA. This sample gives 44,000 or so clones in total; roughly 92% of them show up just once. The ten biggest clones cover around 1.8% of the sample.

The sample belongs to a study of persistence of HIV-infected CD4 T cells (dated by TCRdb to the early 2020s). Looking at the study overall: The median time the participants had spent on suppressive ART was less than 9 years. The clonality of all cells in each sorted population was measured by TCRbeta sequencing, and the clonality of infected cells was measured by proviral sequencing. CMV- and HIV-1 Gag-responding CD4+ T cells were isolated from ART-treated individuals so that antigen-driven clonal expansion of HIV-1-infected cells could be examined. Peripheral blood samples of up to roughly 180 mL were taken at multiple time points, with the exception of a couple of participants who underwent leukapheresis at a single time point. For the TCR cluster analysis across participants, about 8 participants were included for CMV and 7 participants for Gag. Anti-CD3/anti-CD28 stimulation activated a higher proportion of cells, with a lower memory fraction, than antigen stimulation. What the work shows at the level of the full study, not this receptor alone: Significantly lower TCRbeta richness was observed in CMV- and Gag-responding cells than in anti-CD3/anti-CD28-responding cells, and higher oligoclonality was observed in CMV-responding cells than in CD3/CD28-stimulated and Gag-responding cells. Only a small number of individuals took part in the study, and the range of antigens tested was limited. Antigen-responding cells were enriched for degenerate expanded CDR3beta sequences, which suggests convergent selection of CD4+ responses to CMV and Gag. Bulk TCR analyses could not be restricted to the rare CMV-responding cells that actually carried HIV-1 proviruses. A correlation was observed between TCR oligoclonality and proviral oligoclonality within the same sorted populations.

CDR1 and CDR2, per the germline V gene, are SGHRS and YFSETQ. The CDR3, cysteine through phenylalanine, is 15 amino acids long. Only the CDR3 DNA is retained, 45 bases long and in frame from the first base. V ends up 4 bases short and J 7 bases short, with an unmatched junction base count of 8. This specimen's treatment or condition label, interpreted: suppressive antiretroviral therapy. As a nonspecific positive control representing the CD4+ T cell repertoire, cells were stimulated with anti-CD3/anti-CD28 magnetic beads. Sorting of responding CD4+ T cells was based on upregulation of both CD40 ligand and CD69. HIV-1-infected adults in whom suppressive ART had been started during chronic infection were enrolled as participants. Participants had undetectable plasma HIV-1 RNA below 50 copies/mL for at least 4 years. To be included, participants needed a CD4+ T cell count above 400 cells/uL and a positive CMV serology. Before stimulation, PBMCs were isolated using density centrifugation and depleted of CD8+ T cells. Stimulation of CD8-depleted PBMCs was carried out for 15 to 20 hours with anti-CD28/CD49d costimulation, CD40-blocking antibody and enfuvirtide, to prevent new infections. Cell sorting was done on a Beckman Coulter MoFlo Legacy or XDP sorter, and dead cells were excluded with propidium iodide. Genomic DNA was extracted using the QIAamp DNA Mini Kit for samples with more than one million cells and using the Quick-DNA Microprep Kit for all other samples.

The TCR was taken from an adult man with HIV who was CMV-seropositive. The starting material was CD4+ T cells sorted from PBMCs after roughly 18-hour stimulation, obtained from a patient who received antiretroviral therapy. The cell subset or site label, read with the paper, signifies: CD40L+CD69+ CD4 T cells responding to anti-CD3/anti-CD28 beads, representing the overall repertoire. Recombination joined TRBV5-1 with TRBJ1-4; 9 central bases correspond to TRBD1. This receptor carries the CDR3 CASSPPGQGSEKLFF. In nucleotide form, the sequence is TGCGCCAGCAGCCCACCGGGACAGGGTAGTGAAAAACTGTTTTTT.